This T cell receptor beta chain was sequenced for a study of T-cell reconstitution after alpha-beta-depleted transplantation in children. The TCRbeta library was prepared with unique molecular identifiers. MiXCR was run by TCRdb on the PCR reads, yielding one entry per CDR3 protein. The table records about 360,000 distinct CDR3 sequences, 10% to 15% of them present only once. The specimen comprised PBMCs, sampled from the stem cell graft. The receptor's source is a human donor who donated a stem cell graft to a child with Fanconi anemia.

CDR3: CASSLPLSTDTQYF. Written as DNA, the CDR3 is TGCGCCAGCAGCTTGCCCCTCAGCACAGATACGCAGTATTTT. This chain links TRBV5-1 with TRBJ2-3; D remains ambiguous. The germline V gene encodes CDR1 SGHRS and CDR2 YFSETQ. The germline V and J ends were trimmed by 1 base and 0 bases, with 6 bases remaining between them. CDR3 size: 14 residues.